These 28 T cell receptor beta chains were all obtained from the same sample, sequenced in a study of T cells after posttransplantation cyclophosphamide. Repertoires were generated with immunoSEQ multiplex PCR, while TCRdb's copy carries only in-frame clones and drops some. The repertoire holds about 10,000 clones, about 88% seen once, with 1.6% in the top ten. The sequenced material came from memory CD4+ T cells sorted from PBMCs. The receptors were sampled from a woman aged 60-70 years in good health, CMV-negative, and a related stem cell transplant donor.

This chain's CDR3 is CASSSPGQGARQYF. CDR3 sequence (DNA): TGTGCCAGCAGTTCACCGGGACAGGGGGCTCGGCAGTACTTC. The V and J genes are TRBV27 and TRBJ2-7; 12 nucleotides match TRBD1. Germline CDR1 MNHEY, CDR2 SMNVEV (reference sequence). With 4 bases clipped from V and 9 bases from J, the junction kept 7 bases outside the gene matches. CDR3 size: 14 residues.

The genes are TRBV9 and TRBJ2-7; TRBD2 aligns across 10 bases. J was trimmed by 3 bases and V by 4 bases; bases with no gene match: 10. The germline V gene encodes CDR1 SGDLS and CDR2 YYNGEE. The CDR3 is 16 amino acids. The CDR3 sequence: CASSPGSLAGDYEQYF. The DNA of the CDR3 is TGTGCCAGCAGCCCAGGAAGCCTAGCGGGAGACTACGAGCAGTACTTC.

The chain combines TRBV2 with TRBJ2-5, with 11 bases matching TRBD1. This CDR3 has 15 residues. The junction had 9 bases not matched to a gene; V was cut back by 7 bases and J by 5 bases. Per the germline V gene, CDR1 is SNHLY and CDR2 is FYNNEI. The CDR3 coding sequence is TGTGCCAGCAAGGCGGACAGGGGGCTCGGGGAGACCCAGTACTTC. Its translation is CASKADRGLGETQYF.

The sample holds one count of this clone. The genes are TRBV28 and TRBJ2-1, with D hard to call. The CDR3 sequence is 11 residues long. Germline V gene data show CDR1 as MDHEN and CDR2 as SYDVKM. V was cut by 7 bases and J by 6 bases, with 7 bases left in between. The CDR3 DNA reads TGTGCCAGCACCCCAGGCAATGAGCAGTTCTTC. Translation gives CASTPGNEQFF.

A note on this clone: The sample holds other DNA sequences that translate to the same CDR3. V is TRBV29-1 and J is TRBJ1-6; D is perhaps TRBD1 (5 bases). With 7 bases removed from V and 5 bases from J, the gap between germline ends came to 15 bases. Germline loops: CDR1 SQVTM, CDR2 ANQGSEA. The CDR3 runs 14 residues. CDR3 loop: CSARIGGDNSPLHF. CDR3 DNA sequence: TGCAGCGCCCGGATCGGGGGAGATAATTCACCCCTCCACTTT.

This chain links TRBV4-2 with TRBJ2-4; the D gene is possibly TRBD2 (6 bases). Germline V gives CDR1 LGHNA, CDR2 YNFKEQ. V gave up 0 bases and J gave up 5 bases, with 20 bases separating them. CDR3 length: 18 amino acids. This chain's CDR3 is CASSQDLRGRWRENIQYF. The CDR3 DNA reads TGTGCCAGCAGCCAAGATTTGAGGGGACGTTGGAGGGAAAACATTCAGTACTTC.

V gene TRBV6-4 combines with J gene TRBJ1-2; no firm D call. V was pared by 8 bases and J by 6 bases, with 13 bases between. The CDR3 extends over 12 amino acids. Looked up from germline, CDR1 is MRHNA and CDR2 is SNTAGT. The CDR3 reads CASPLDGDGYTF. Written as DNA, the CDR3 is TGTGCCAGCCCCCTTGACGGGGATGGCTACACCTTC.

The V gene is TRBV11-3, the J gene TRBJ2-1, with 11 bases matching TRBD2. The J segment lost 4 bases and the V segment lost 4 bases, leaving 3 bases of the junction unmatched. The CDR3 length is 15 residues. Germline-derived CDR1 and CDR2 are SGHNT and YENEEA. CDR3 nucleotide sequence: TGTGCCAGCAGCTCGGGACTAGCGGTATACAATGAGCAGTTCTTC. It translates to CASSSGLAVYNEQFF.

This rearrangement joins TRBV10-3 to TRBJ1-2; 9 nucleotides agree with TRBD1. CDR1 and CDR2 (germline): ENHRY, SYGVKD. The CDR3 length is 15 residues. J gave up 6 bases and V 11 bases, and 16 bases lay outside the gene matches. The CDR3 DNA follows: TGTGCCGCATTCCAGACAGGGGGAAAAGTAAATGGCTACACCTTC. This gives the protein CAAFQTGGKVNGYTF.

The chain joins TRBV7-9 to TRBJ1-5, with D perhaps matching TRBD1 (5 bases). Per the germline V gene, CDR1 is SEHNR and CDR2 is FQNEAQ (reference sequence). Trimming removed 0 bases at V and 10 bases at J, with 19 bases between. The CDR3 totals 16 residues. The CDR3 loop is CASSLARPGGTGPQHF. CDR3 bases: TGTGCCAGCAGCTTAGCTCGGCCGGGGGGAACCGGACCCCAGCATTTT.

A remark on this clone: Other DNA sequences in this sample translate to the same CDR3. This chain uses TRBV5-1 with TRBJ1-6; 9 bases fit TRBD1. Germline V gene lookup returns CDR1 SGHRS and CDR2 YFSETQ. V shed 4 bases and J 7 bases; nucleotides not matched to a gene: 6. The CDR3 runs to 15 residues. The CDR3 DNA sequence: TGCGCCAGCAGCCGCTCCGGGACAGGGAATTCACCCCTCCACTTT. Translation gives CASSRSGTGNSPLHF.

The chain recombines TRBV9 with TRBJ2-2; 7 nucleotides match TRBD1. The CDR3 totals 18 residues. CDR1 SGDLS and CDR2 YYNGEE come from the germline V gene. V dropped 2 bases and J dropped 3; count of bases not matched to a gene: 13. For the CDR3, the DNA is TGTGCCAGCAGCGTTGTCCCAGCCGGGACAGTTCACACCGGGGAGCTGTTTTTT. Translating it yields CASSVVPAGTVHTGELFF.

The CDR3 sequence: CASSIGQGFGANVLTF. The CDR3 DNA follows: TGTGCCAGTAGTATAGGACAGGGGTTCGGGGCCAACGTCCTGACTTTC. V is TRBV19 and J is TRBJ2-6, with TRBD1 matching 8 bases. CDR1 and CDR2 (germline): LNHDA, SQIVND (reference sequence). This CDR3 comprises 16 residues. The junction had 3 bases not matched to a gene; V was cut back by 1 base and J by 4 bases.

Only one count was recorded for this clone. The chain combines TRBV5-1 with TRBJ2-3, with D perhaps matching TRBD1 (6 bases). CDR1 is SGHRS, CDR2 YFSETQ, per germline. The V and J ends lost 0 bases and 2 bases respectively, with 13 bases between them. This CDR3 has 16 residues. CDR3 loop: CASSLDPTGTTDTQYF. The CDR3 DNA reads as TGCGCCAGCAGCTTGGATCCGACAGGTACCACAGATACGCAGTATTTT.

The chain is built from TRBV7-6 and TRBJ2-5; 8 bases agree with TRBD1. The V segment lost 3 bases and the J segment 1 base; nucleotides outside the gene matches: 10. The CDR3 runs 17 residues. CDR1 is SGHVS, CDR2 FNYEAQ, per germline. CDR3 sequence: CASSFLRTGRIQETQYF. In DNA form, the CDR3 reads TGTGCCAGCAGCTTTTTGCGGACAGGGAGAATCCAAGAGACCCAGTACTTC. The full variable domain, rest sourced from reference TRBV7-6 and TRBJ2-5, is GAGVSQSPRYKVTKRGQDVALRCDPISGHVSLYWYRQALGQGPEFLTYFNYEAQQDKSGLPNDRFSAERPEGSISTLTIQRTEQRDSAMYRCASSFLRTGRIQETQYFGPGTRLLVL.

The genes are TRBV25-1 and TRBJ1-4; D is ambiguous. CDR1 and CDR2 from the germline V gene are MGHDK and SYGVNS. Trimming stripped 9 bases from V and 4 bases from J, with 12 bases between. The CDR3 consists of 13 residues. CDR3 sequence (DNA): TGTGCCAGTACCGGGTTTATTAATGAAAAACTGTTTTTT. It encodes CASTGFINEKLFF.

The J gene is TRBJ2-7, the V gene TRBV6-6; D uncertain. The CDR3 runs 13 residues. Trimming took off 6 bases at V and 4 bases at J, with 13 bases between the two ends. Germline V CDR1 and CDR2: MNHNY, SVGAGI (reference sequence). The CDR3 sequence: CASSPRGSYEQYV. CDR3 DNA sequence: TGTGCCAGCAGCCCCCGAGGCAGTTACGAGCAGTACGTC.

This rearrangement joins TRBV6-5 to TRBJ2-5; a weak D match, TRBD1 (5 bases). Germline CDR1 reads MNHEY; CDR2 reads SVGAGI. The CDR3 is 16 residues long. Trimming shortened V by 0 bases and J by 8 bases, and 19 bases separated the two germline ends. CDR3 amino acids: CASSYSRSALRGTQYF. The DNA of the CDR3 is TGTGCCAGCAGTTACTCGAGGTCAGCGCTTAGGGGTACCCAGTACTTC.

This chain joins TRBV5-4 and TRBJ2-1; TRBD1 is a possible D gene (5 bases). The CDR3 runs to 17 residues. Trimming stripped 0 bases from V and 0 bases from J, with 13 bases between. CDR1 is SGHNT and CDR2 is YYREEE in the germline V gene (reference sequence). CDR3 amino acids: CASSLVRQSFSYNEQFF. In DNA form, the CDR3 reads TGTGCCAGCAGCTTGGTTCGACAGTCTTTCTCCTACAATGAGCAGTTCTTC. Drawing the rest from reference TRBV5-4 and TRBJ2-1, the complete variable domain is ETGVTQSPTHLIKTRGQQVTLRCSSQSGHNTVSWYQQALGQGPQFIFQYYREEENGRGNFPPRFSGLQFPNYSSELNVNALELDDSALYLCASSLVRQSFSYNEQFFGPGTRLTVL.

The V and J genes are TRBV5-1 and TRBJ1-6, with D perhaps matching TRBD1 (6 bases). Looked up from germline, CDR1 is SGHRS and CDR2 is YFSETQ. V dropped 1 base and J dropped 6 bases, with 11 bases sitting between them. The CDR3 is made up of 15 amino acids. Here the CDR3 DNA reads TGCGCCAGCAGCTTGACGGACAGCCTTAATTCACCCCTCCACTTT. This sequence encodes CASSLTDSLNSPLHF.

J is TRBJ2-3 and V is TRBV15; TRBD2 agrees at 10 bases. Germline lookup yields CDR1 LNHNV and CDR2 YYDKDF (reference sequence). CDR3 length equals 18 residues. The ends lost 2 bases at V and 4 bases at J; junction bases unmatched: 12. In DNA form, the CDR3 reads TGTGCCACCAGCAGATACCGGGCGCTAGCGGGAGATCCAGATACGCAGTATTTT. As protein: CATSRYRALAGDPDTQYF.

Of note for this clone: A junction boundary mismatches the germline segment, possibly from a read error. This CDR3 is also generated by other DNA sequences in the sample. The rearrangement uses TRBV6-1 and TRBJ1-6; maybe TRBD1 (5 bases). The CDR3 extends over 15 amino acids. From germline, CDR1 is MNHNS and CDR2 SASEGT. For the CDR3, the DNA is TGTGCCAGCAACCGGGGGGATACCTATAATTCCCCCCTCCACTTT. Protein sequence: CASNRGDTYNSPLHF.

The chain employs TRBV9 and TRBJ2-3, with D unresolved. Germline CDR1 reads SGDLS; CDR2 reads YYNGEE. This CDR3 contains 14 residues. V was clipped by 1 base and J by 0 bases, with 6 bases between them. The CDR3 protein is CASSVFRSTDTQYF. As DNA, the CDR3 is TGTGCCAGCAGCGTATTCCGGAGCACAGATACGCAGTATTTT.

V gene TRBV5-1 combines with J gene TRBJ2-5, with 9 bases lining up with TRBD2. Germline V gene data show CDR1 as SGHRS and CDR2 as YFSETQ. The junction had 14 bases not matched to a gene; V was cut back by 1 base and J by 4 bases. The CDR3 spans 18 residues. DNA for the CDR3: TGCGCCAGCAGCTTGATAGGTAGCGGGAGTAAGGGAGGAGAGACCCAGTACTTC. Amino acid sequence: CASSLIGSGSKGGETQYF.

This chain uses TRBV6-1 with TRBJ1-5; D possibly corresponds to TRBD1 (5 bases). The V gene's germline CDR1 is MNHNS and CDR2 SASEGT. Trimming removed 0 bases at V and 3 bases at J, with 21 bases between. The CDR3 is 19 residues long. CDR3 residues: CASSEARTSITGVNQPQHF. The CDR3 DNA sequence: TGTGCCAGCAGTGAAGCGCGAACCAGCATTACAGGCGTCAATCAGCCCCAGCATTTT.

The CDR3 sequence is CASSLVSNEQFF. Here the CDR3 DNA reads TGTGCCAGCAGCTTAGTTAGTAATGAGCAGTTCTTC. V is TRBV11-2 and J is TRBJ2-1, with no clear D. The V gene lost 1 base and the J gene lost 7 bases, with 5 bases spanning the gap. This CDR3 contains 12 residues. CDR1 is SGHAT, CDR2 FQNNGV, per germline.

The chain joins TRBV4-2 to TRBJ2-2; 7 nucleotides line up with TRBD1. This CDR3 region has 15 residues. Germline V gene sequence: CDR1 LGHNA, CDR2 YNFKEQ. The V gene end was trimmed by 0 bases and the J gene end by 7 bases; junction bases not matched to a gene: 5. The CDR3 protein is CASSQEGTGVGELFF. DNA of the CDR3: TGTGCCAGCAGCCAAGAGGGCACAGGGGTCGGGGAGCTGTTTTTT.

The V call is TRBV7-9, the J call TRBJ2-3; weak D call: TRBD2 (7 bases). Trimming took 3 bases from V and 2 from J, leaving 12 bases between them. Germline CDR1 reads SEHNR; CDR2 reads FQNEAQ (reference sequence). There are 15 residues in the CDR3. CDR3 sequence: CASSFEGGFTDTQYF. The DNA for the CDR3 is TGTGCCAGCAGCTTTGAGGGGGGGTTCACAGATACGCAGTATTTT. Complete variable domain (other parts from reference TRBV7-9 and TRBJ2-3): DTGVSQNPRHKITKRGQNVTFRCDPISEHNRLYWYRQTLGQGPEFLTYFQNEAQLEKSRLLSDRFSAERPKGSFSTLEIQRTEQGDSAMYLCASSFEGGFTDTQYFGPGTRLTVL.